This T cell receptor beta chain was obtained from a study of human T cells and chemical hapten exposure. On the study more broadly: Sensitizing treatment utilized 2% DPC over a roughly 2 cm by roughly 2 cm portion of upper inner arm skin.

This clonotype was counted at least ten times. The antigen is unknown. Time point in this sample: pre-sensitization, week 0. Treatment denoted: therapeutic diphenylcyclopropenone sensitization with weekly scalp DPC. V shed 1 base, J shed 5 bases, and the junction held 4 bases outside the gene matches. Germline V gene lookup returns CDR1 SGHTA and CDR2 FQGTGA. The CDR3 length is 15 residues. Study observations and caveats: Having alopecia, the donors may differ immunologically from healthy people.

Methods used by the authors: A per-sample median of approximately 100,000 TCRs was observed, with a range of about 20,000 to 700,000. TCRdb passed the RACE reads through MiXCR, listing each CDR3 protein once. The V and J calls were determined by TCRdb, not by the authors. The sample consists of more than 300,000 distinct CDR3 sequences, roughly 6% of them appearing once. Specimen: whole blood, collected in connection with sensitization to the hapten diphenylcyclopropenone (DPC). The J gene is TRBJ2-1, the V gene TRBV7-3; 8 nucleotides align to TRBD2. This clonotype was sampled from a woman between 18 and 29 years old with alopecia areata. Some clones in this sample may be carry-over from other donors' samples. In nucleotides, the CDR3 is TGTGCCAGCAGCTTAAGCGGGGGGCAACACAATGAGCAGTTCTTC. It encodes CASSLSGGQHNEQFF.